The entry below gives a single T cell receptor beta chain sequence along with its context. This clone has a single count. Its antigen is still unknown. Qualities for individual bases were not recorded, and no much larger clone is one base off. This sample was taken from a study of blood T cell repertoires in COVID-19 (dated by TCRdb to the early 2020s). Notes on the research overall: Samples from collaborators originated in the United States, Italy and Spain and spanned both the acute and convalescent phases of COVID-19. The prospective study material was composed of cDNA or gDNA derived from T cells, B-cell-depleted T cells, or PBMCs. Deeply sampled blood TCRbeta repertoires from subjects exposed to, actively infected with, or recovered from COVID-19 were included in the dataset. A freely available public database, intended as a resource for researchers studying the immune response to SARS-CoV-2, is where the repertoires were released. The samples were drawn from two sources: the first 160 participants of the ongoing ImmuneRACE study, and 1,000 to 1,500 subjects contributed by 6 global collaborators. Nearly every sample came with metadata listing a de-identified subject ID, COVID-19 status, age in years and sex. Where available, HLA class I and class II types were taken from metadata supplied by the sample provider and were not determined by assay-based typing.

TCRbeta CDR3 regions were amplified from genomic DNA using the immunoSEQ Assay, a bias-controlled multiplex PCR. The paper's data handling went like this. Within the assay, amplification of reference gene primers was used to estimate how many nucleated cells each sample contained. To quantify the absolute abundance of each unique TCRbeta CDR3 rearrangement, sequence reads were collapsed and filtered. For each sample, productive Simpson clonality was calculated as the square root of Simpson's diversity index across productive rearrangements. TCRdb holds this immuneACCESS table with in-frame rearrangements only. Some clones are missing; in checked studies, unresolved V genes explain under half, and the rest has no known cause. For V, J and clone size, that table is used; D and trimming come from the DNA. The sample profile shows around 190,000 clones; approximately 86% of them were found once. The ten most abundant clones make up over 7.5% of the sample.

The CDR3 goes from the cysteine to the phenylalanine over 16 residues. Only the CDR3 DNA is retained, 48 bases long and in frame from the first base. CDR1 is given as SGHRS and CDR2 as YFSETQ, both from the germline V gene. V loses 0 bases, J loses 4 bases, and the germline ends lie 16 bases apart. Each collaborating institution followed its own protocols to collect whole blood in K2EDTA tubes. Collaborator samples were shipped for TCRbeta analysis as frozen whole blood, isolated PBMCs, or DNA extracted from either sample type. What the authors observed across the whole study: Clinical and demographic metadata were provided uncurated, with the amount varying by source and participant.

This TCR derives from a man aged 50-59 years with active or convalescent COVID-19. The specimen sequenced was peripheral blood. Rearrangement joined TRBV5-1 to TRBJ1-1; the D segment cannot be called with confidence. The bases read TGCGCCAGCAGCTTGGGAAGGCGAGGAGAAGTCACTGAAGCTTTCTTT. Its product reads: CASSLGRRGEVTEAFF.